These 30 T cell receptor beta chains share one sample of origin, sequenced in a study of shared clonotypes between healthy human individuals. Assay: immunoSEQ multiplex PCR; the TCRdb copy retains only in-frame clones and omits some. This table holds more than 600,000 clones, around 92% found once. Only CD45RO-negative cells positively selected for CCR7 counted as naive CD8 cells, so terminally differentiated effector memory CD45RA+ cells were excluded. Sequenced sample: naive CD8+ T cells sorted from blood. Source of these receptors: a man aged 25-45 years in good health.

The chain has TRBV5-3 and TRBJ2-3; 11 bases are shared with TRBD2. TRBV5-3 is treated as an ORF (open reading frame) with a function not yet certain. Losses at the gene ends were 4 bases for V and 4 bases for J; bases not matched to a gene: 8. This CDR3 spans 16 amino acids. The CDR3 bases are TGTGCCAGAAGCCGAAGACTAGCGGGAATCCCAGATACGCAGTATTTT. Amino acid sequence: CARSRRLAGIPDTQYF.

The chain employs TRBV27 and TRBJ2-3; 12 bases are shared with TRBD2. The CDR3 contains 16 residues. Germline CDR1 MNHEY, CDR2 SMNVEV (reference sequence). J was trimmed by 1 base and V by 5 bases; bases with no gene match: 4. The DNA of the CDR3 is TGTGCCAGCAGTCCGAGGACTAGCGGGGGCACAGATACGCAGTATTTT. Its protein product is CASSPRTSGGTDTQYF.

The V and J genes are TRBV28 and TRBJ2-7; 8 bases map to TRBD1. Looked up from germline, CDR1 is MDHEN and CDR2 is SYDVKM. This CDR3 is built from 14 residues. The junction had 7 bases not matched to a gene; V was cut back by 5 bases and J by 4 bases. CDR3 loop: CASSQRTGRYEQYF. The CDR3 DNA follows: TGTGCCAGCAGTCAGAGGACAGGGAGATACGAGCAGTACTTC.

This chain connects TRBV28 to TRBJ1-1; unclear D gene. The CDR3 spans 14 residues. V was cut by 1 base and J by 4 bases, with 10 bases left in between. Germline CDR1 is MDHEN and CDR2 is SYDVKM. CDR3 coding DNA: TGTGCCAGCAGTTTATTAAGGGTAAGCACTGAAGCTTTCTTT. Its protein is CASSLLRVSTEAFF.

The V gene is TRBV19, the J gene TRBJ1-2, with 9 bases lining up with TRBD1. CDR3 length equals 14 residues. The J segment lost 5 bases and the V segment lost 3 bases, leaving 4 bases of the junction unmatched. Per germline, CDR1 LNHDA and CDR2 SQIVND (reference sequence). This CDR3 reads CASSMWTGEYGYTF. DNA of the CDR3: TGTGCCAGTAGTATGTGGACAGGGGAATATGGCTACACCTTC. Variable domain in full (rest from reference TRBV19 and TRBJ1-2): DGGITQSPKYLFRKEGQNVTLSCEQNLNHDAMYWYRQDPGQGLRLIYYSQIVNDFQKGDIAEGYSVSREKKESFPLTVTSAQKNPTAFYLCASSMWTGEYGYTFGSGTRLTVV.

This chain uses TRBV27 with TRBJ2-7; TRBD2 matches at 13 bases. From germline, CDR1 is MNHEY and CDR2 SMNVEV (reference sequence). V gave up 6 bases and J gave up 2 bases; unmatched junction bases: 7. This CDR3 has 16 residues. The CDR3 DNA reads as TGTGCCAGCAGCTCACTAGCGGGAGGGCCCCCCTACGAGCAGTACTTC. Encoded protein: CASSSLAGGPPYEQYF.

This chain connects TRBV10-2 to TRBJ1-1; 7 bases map to TRBD1. The germline V gene has CDR1 WSHSY and CDR2 SAAADI. V was pared by 4 bases and J by 5 bases, with 10 bases of the junction left unmatched. CDR3 length equals 15 residues. In nucleotides, the CDR3 is TGCGCCAGCAGTGGTACAGGGGTAAGGGTTACTGAAGCTTTCTTT. Protein sequence: CASSGTGVRVTEAFF.

CDR3 DNA: TGTGCCAGCAGCTTGAGGGGACAGTCCTACGAGCAGTACTTC. Translation: CASSLRGQSYEQYF. This chain uses TRBV5-4 with TRBJ2-7; 7 positions agree with TRBD1. The ends lost 1 base at V and 1 base at J; junction bases unmatched: 2. Germline CDR1 reads SGHNT; CDR2 reads YYREEE (reference sequence). The CDR3 extends over 14 amino acids.

The CDR3 spells CSVEYWEKQDETQYF. DNA of the CDR3: TGCAGCGTTGAATACTGGGAGAAACAGGACGAGACCCAGTACTTC. V is TRBV29-1 and J is TRBJ2-5; D may be TRBD1 or TRBD2 (5 bases each). The CDR3 totals 15 residues. Germline V gene data show CDR1 as SQVTM and CDR2 as ANQGSEA. The V and J ends lost 2 bases and 5 bases respectively, with 18 bases between them.

This sequence joins TRBV5-1 and TRBJ2-7, with D perhaps TRBD1 (5 bases). In germline, CDR1 is SGHRS, CDR2 YFSETQ. V was pared by 1 base and J by 5 bases, with 13 bases between. CDR3 length equals 14 residues. This CDR3 reads CASSLFGRAHEQYF. CDR3 nucleotide sequence: TGCGCCAGCAGCTTGTTTGGCAGGGCCCACGAGCAGTACTTC.

The V call is TRBV14, the J call TRBJ1-3, with unresolved D. Trimming removed 0 bases at V and 1 base at J, with 10 bases between. The CDR3 is 16 residues long. Germline CDR1 SGHDN, CDR2 FVKESK. In nucleotides, the CDR3 is TGTGCCAGCAGCCAAGATAGACACCCTTCTGGAAACACCATATATTTT. Residues: CASSQDRHPSGNTIYF.

The J gene is TRBJ2-1, the V gene TRBV10-2; tentatively, D is TRBD1 or TRBD2 (6 bases each). CDR3 length: 16 amino acids. Per the germline V gene, CDR1 is WSHSY and CDR2 is SAAADI. V was clipped by 5 bases and J by 0 bases, with 14 bases between them. The CDR3: CASSPRGGSSYNEQFF. CDR3 in DNA: TGCGCCAGCAGTCCAAGAGGGGGGAGCTCCTACAATGAGCAGTTCTTC.

This chain joins TRBV5-5 and TRBJ2-7; D is perhaps TRBD1 (6 bases). V was shortened by 4 bases and J by 4 bases, with 15 bases between the two germline ends. This CDR3 has 14 amino acids. Germline V lookup: CDR1 SGHKS, CDR2 YYEKEE (reference sequence). CDR3: CASSHNRESYEQYF. The CDR3, as DNA: TGTGCCAGCAGCCATAACAGGGAGTCGTACGAGCAGTACTTC.

The chain carries TRBV27 and TRBJ2-1, with 9 bases lining up with TRBD1. Germline CDR1 MNHEY, CDR2 SMNVEV (reference sequence). CDR3 size: 19 residues. Trimming cost V 1 base and J 1 base; bases outside gene matches: 11. The chain's CDR3 is CASSLFGRSDRGSYNEQFF. The CDR3 DNA is TGTGCCAGCAGTTTATTTGGAAGGTCCGACAGGGGGTCCTACAATGAGCAGTTCTTC.

This chain connects TRBV4-3 to TRBJ2-7; a weak D match, TRBD1 (5 bases). The V end was cut by 1 base, the J end by 3 bases, with 13 bases between. CDR1 and CDR2 (germline): LGHNA, YSLEER. This CDR3 is 15 amino acids long. This chain's CDR3 is CASSQVWQGNYEQYF. The CDR3 region has the DNA TGCGCCAGCAGCCAAGTTTGGCAGGGAAACTACGAGCAGTACTTC.

This chain connects TRBV28 to TRBJ2-4; 7 bases match TRBD1. The trim removed 4 bases at V and 1 base at J, leaving 13 bases unmatched. The CDR3 sequence is 18 residues long. Germline V gives CDR1 MDHEN, CDR2 SYDVKM. CDR3 in amino acids: CASSSTVTGDPAKNIQYF. CDR3 DNA sequence: TGTGCCAGCAGTTCAACAGTTACAGGGGATCCGGCCAAAAACATTCAGTACTTC.

This sequence joins TRBV27 and TRBJ1-2, with 12 nucleotides matching TRBD1. J lost 8 bases, V lost 7 bases, and 5 bases had no gene match. Germline V gene sequence: CDR1 MNHEY, CDR2 SMNVEV (reference sequence). The CDR3 has 13 residues. In DNA, the CDR3 is TGTGCCAGCAAATCCGGGACAGGGGGCGGCTACACCTTC. As protein: CASKSGTGGGYTF.

This chain uses TRBV27 with TRBJ2-5; no firm D call. Germline V lookup: CDR1 MNHEY, CDR2 SMNVEV (reference sequence). This CDR3 comprises 12 residues. The V end lost 6 bases, the J end lost 2 bases, and 7 bases lay between the germline ends. CDR3 DNA: TGTGCCAGCAGAGATAGACAAGAGACCCAGTACTTC. This gives the protein CASRDRQETQYF.

The chain recombines TRBV28 with TRBJ2-7, with D tentatively TRBD1 (5 bases). This CDR3 region has 15 residues. Germline V gene sequence: CDR1 MDHEN, CDR2 SYDVKM. V shed 10 bases and J shed 3 bases, with 22 bases lying between them. The CDR3 bases are TGTGCCACTCAATACGTCCAGGGCCTAAACTACGAGCAGTACTTC. Protein: CATQYVQGLNYEQYF.

The chain combines TRBV27 with TRBJ2-2, with TRBD1 identical over 10 bases. V was pared by 5 bases and J by 5 bases, with 11 bases of the junction left unmatched. In germline, CDR1 is MNHEY, CDR2 SMNVEV (reference sequence). CDR3 length equals 17 residues. The CDR3 reads CASSPLRTGGHTGELFF. The CDR3 coding sequence is TGTGCCAGCAGTCCTCTTAGGACAGGGGGGCATACCGGGGAGCTGTTTTTT.

This rearrangement joins TRBV6-1 to TRBJ2-7; 8 bases fit TRBD1. Per germline, CDR1 MNHNS and CDR2 SASEGT. Unmatched junction bases numbered 6, after V lost 8 bases and J lost 0 bases. This CDR3 has 14 residues. CDR3 residues: CASHVQGGSYEQYF. CDR3 DNA sequence: TGTGCCAGCCACGTACAGGGGGGCTCCTACGAGCAGTACTTC.

V usage is TRBV5-6 and J usage is TRBJ2-1, with 7 bases aligning to TRBD2. Trimming cost V 6 bases and J 9 bases; bases outside gene matches: 15. Germline V gene sequence: CDR1 SGHDT, CDR2 YYEEEE. CDR3 length: 15 residues. CDR3 nucleotides: TGTGCCAGCACCCCCCGGGACTACCTTCTTGTTGAGCAGTTCTTC. Translation: CASTPRDYLLVEQFF. The full variable domain, completed using reference TRBV5-6 and TRBJ2-1, is DAGVTQSPTHLIKTRGQQVTLRCSPKSGHDTVSWYQQALGQGPQFIFQYYEEEERQRGNFPDRFSGHQFPNYSSELNVNALLLGDSALYLCASTPRDYLLVEQFFGPGTRLTVL.

V is TRBV2 and J is TRBJ2-5; TRBD1 matches 8 bases. This CDR3 comprises 14 residues. CDR1 and CDR2 from the germline V gene are SNHLY and FYNNEI. V was clipped by 6 bases and J by 1 base; unmatched bases: 4. CDR3 sequence: CASRGQGRQETQYF. The CDR3, as DNA: TGTGCCAGCAGAGGACAGGGTCGCCAAGAGACCCAGTACTTC.

The gene calls are TRBV7-2 and TRBJ2-3; no definite D call. Germline values: CDR1 SGHTA, CDR2 FQGNSA. The CDR3 contains 14 residues. Trimming shortened V by 5 bases and J by 1 base, and 10 bases separated the two germline ends. The CDR3 reads CASSTTKGTDTQYF. The CDR3 nucleotides read TGTGCCAGCAGCACTACCAAGGGCACAGATACGCAGTATTTT.

This chain joins TRBV28 and TRBJ2-1, with D unclear. V lost 5 bases, J lost 5 bases, and 13 bases lay in between. Germline assignment: CDR1 MDHEN and CDR2 SYDVKM. This CDR3 has 14 amino acids. In nucleotides, the CDR3 is TGTGCCAGCAGTCTAGAACAGCGAGACAATGAGCAGTTCTTC. This sequence encodes CASSLEQRDNEQFF.

The chain is built from TRBV2 and TRBJ2-1; 12 bases map to TRBD2. J was trimmed by 7 bases and V by 0 bases; bases with no gene match: 4. Germline CDR1 is SNHLY and CDR2 is FYNNEI. This CDR3 contains 16 residues. The CDR3 DNA sequence: TGTGCCAGCAGTGAAGCTTGGACTAGCGGGATAAATGAGCAGTTCTTC. The encoded protein is CASSEAWTSGINEQFF.

With regard to this clone: Other DNA sequences within the sample encode an identical CDR3. CDR3 amino acids: CASTGPSYEQYF. The CDR3 nucleotides are TGTGCCAGCACCGGACCCAGCTACGAGCAGTACTTC. The rearrangement uses TRBV27 and TRBJ2-7; no definite D call. V was trimmed by 7 bases and J by 3 bases, leaving 10 bases between them. The CDR3 runs to 12 residues. Germline V gene lookup returns CDR1 MNHEY and CDR2 SMNVEV (reference sequence).

The chain uses TRBV14 and TRBJ2-1; D might be TRBD1 or TRBD2, each matching 5 bases. CDR1 is SGHDN and CDR2 is FVKESK in the germline V gene. Trimming pared 6 bases from V and 10 bases from J, leaving 19 bases between. CDR3 length: 14 residues. The CDR3 spells CASRGTGHPLEQFF. In DNA, the CDR3 is TGTGCCAGCAGGGGGACGGGCCATCCTTTGGAGCAGTTCTTC.

The CDR3 loop is CASSPRTGISYEQYF. The CDR3 DNA reads as TGCGCCAGCAGCCCAAGGACAGGGATCAGCTACGAGCAGTACTTC. The chain is built from TRBV10-2 and TRBJ2-7; 8 bases map to TRBD1. Germline lookup yields CDR1 WSHSY and CDR2 SAAADI. V gave up 6 bases and J gave up 3 bases; unmatched junction bases: 10. The CDR3 is 15 amino acids.

This chain joins TRBV27 and TRBJ1-5; D not resolved. The germline V gene encodes CDR1 MNHEY and CDR2 SMNVEV (reference sequence). The germline V and J ends were trimmed by 3 bases and 0 bases, with 9 bases remaining between them. The CDR3 runs 15 residues. The CDR3 DNA reads TGTGCCAGCAGTTTCGCAAGAAATAGCAATCAGCCCCAGCATTTT. This sequence encodes CASSFARNSNQPQHF.